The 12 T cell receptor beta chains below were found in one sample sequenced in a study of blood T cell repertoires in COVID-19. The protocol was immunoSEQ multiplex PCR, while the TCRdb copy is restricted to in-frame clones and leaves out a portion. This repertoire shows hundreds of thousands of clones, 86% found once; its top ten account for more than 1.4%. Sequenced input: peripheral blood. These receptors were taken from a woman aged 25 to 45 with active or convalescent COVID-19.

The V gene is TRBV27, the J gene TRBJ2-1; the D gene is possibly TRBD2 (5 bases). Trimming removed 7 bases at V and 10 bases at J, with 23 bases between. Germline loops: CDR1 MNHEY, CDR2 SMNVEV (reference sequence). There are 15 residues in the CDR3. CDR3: CASKLAGMMVMEQFF. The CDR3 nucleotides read TGTGCCAGCAAATTGGCGGGTATGATGGTGATGGAGCAGTTCTTC.

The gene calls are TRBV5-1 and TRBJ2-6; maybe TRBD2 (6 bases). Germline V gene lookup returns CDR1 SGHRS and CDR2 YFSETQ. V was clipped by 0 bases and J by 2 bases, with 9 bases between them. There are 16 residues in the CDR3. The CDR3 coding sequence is TGCGCCAGCAGCTTGGATGGCGGGGCTGGGGCCAACGTCCTGACTTTC. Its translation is CASSLDGGAGANVLTF. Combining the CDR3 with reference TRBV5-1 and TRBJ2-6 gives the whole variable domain KAGVTQTPRYLIKTRGQQVTLSCSPISGHRSVSWYQQTPGQGLQFLFEYFSETQRNKGNFPGRFSGRQFSNSRSEMNVSTLELGDSALYLCASSLDGGAGANVLTFGAGSRLTVL.

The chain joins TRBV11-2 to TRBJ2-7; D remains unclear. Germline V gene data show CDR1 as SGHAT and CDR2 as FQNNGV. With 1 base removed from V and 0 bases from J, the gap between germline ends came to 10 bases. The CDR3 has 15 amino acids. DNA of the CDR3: TGTGCCAGCAGCTTAGGAGAAACGAGCTCCTACGAGCAGTACTTC. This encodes CASSLGETSSYEQYF.

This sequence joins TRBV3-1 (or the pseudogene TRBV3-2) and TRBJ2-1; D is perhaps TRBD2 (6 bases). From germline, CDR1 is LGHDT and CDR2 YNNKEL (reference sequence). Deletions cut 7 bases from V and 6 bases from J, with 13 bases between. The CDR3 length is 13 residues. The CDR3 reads CASTRVGGNEQFF. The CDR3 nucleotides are TGTGCCAGCACCCGGGTCGGGGGCAATGAGCAGTTCTTC.

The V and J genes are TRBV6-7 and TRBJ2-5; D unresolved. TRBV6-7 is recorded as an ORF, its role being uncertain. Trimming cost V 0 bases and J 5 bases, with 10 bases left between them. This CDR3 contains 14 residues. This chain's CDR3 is CASSYSDSWETQYF. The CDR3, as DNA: TGTGCCAGCAGTTACTCAGACTCGTGGGAGACCCAGTACTTC.

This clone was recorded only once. CDR3 in amino acids: CSAIKDIVRDGYTF. DNA of the CDR3: TGCAGCGCGATAAAGGATATCGTACGGGATGGCTACACCTTC. The rearrangement links TRBV29-1 to TRBJ1-2; D not certain. V was cut by 7 bases and J by 6 bases, with 21 bases left in between. Germline assignment: CDR1 SQVTM and CDR2 ANQGSEA. This CDR3 comprises 14 residues.

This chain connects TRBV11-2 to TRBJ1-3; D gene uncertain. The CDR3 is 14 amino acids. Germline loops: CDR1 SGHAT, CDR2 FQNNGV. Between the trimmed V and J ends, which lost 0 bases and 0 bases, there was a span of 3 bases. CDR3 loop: CASSLDISGNTIYF. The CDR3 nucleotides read TGTGCCAGCAGCTTAGATATCTCTGGAAACACCATATATTTT.

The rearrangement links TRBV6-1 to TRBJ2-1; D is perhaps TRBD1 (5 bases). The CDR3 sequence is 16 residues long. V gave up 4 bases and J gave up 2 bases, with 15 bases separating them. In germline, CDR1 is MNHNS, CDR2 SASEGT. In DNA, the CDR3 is TGTGCCAGCAGTGTGACAGATACTCTTCCCTACAATGAGCAGTTCTTC. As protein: CASSVTDTLPYNEQFF.

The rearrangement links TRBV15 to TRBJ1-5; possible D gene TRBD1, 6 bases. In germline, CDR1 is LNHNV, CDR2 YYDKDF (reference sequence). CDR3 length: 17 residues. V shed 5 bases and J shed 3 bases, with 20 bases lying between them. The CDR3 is CATSEAPSGAINQPQHF. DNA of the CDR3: TGTGCCACCAGCGAGGCCCCGTCAGGGGCGATCAATCAGCCCCAGCATTTT.

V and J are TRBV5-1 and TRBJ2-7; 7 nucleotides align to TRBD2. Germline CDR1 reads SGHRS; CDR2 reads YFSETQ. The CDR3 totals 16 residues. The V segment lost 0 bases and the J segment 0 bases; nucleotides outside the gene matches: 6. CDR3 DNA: TGCGCCAGCAGCTTGGGGATGGCGGGGGACTCCTACGAGCAGTACTTC. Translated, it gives CASSLGMAGDSYEQYF.

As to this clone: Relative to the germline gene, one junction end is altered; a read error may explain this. The CDR3: CASSKSQAGGPVNF. The CDR3 nucleotides are TGTGCCAGCAGTAAATCGCAAGCGGGAGGGCCCGTGAACTTC. This sequence joins TRBV6-2 or TRBV6-3 and TRBJ2-5; 10 bases line up with TRBD2. CDR1 and CDR2 (germline): MNHEY, SVGEGT. The CDR3 contains 14 residues.

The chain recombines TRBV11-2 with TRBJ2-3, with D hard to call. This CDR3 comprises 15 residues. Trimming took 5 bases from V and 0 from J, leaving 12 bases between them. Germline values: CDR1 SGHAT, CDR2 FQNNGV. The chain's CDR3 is CASSPGFHSTDTQYF. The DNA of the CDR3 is TGTGCCAGCAGCCCCGGGTTTCATAGCACAGATACGCAGTATTTT.